This T cell receptor (beta chain) originates from a study of cytomegalovirus exposure and HLA in healthy donors. Study overall: A subsequent analysis reported that the 120 or so validation repertoires were produced on the same platform that had also been used for the 600 to 700 first-cohort repertoires.

Trimming pared 2 bases from V and 3 bases from J, leaving 11 bases between. The CDR3 extends over 14 amino acids. Germline V CDR1 and CDR2: SGHTA, FQGNSA. Some clones are missing from TCRdb's copy, which holds only in-frame ones; the method was immunoSEQ multiplex PCR. The table records more than 300,000 clones, just over 85% of them present only once. The rearrangement joins TRBV7-2 to TRBJ2-7; no reliable D call. The specimen sequenced was PBMCs. The receptor was isolated from a woman aged 18 to 35 in good health and CMV-seronegative. This CDR3 reads CASSLSYSNYEQYF. The CDR3 nucleotides read TGTGCCAGCAGCTTATCGTACAGCAACTACGAGCAGTACTTC.